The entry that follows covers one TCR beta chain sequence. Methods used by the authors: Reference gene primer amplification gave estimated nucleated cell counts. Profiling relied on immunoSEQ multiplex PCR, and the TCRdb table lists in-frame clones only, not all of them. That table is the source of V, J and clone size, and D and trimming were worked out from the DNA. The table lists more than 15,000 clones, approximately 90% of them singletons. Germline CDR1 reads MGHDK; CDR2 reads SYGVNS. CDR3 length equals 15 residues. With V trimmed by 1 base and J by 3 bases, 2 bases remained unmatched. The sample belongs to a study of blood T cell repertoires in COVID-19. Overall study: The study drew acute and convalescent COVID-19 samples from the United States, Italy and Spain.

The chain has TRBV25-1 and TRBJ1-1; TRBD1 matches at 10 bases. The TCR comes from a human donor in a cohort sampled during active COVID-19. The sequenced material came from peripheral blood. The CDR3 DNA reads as TGTGCCAGCAGTGAATCCGGGACAGGGGACACTGAAGCTTTCTTT. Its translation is CASSESGTGDTEAFF.